The subject of this entry is one T cell receptor beta chain. The antigen is not known. This specimen comes from a study of identical twins. Whole-study findings and limits: High-abundance cord blood beta clonotypes had fewer insertions; memory repertoires showed none. Some out-of-frame alpha sequences were shared by twins, and these showed excess low generation probability.

V was clipped by 4 bases and J by 3 bases; unmatched bases: 6. The CDR3 consists of 14 residues. Germline V gives CDR1 SGHRS, CDR2 YFSETQ. The cDNA had a unique molecular identifier and a template-switch universal primer site. TCRdb re-analysed the 5' RACE reads in MiXCR, keeping a single row per CDR3 protein. The table records roughly 290,000 distinct CDR3 sequences, roughly 8.6% of them present only once. These data also formed part of another study, on yellow fever vaccine responses in identical twins.

The sample comprised memory (CD45RO+) T cells sorted from blood. The chain carries TRBV5-1 and TRBJ2-5, with 7 positions matching TRBD2. This clonotype originated in a woman aged 18 to 35 in good health. DNA of the CDR3: TGCGCCAGCAGCACGGGACTAACAGAAGAGACCCAGTACTTC. Residues: CASSTGLTEETQYF. Variable domain in full (rest from reference TRBV5-1 and TRBJ2-5): KAGVTQTPRYLIKTRGQQVTLSCSPISGHRSVSWYQQTPGQGLQFLFEYFSETQRNKGNFPGRFSGRQFSNSRSEMNVSTLELGDSALYLCASSTGLTEETQYFGPGTRLLVL.